The rows below give T cell receptor beta chains drawn from one sample of a study of blood T cell repertoires in COVID-19. Generated by immunoSEQ multiplex PCR, the TCRdb table keeps only in-frame clones and is missing some. The sample lists tens of thousands of clones; roughly 88% were seen once. Sample: peripheral blood. The receptor source for this set is a woman aged 80 or over with COVID-19, enrolled during active disease. Both conserved end residues are part of each CDR3. The D gene is left open where the match is weak.

cdr3_length: 18; v_call: TRBV7-2; d_call: TRBD2; cdr3_aa: CASSPNRLAGGSYNEQFF
cdr3_length: 13; v_call: TRBV9; d_call: .; cdr3_aa: CASSVGQITEAFF
cdr3_length: 12; v_call: TRBV2; d_call: TRBD2; cdr3_aa: CASNTWGGEQFF
cdr3_length: 14; v_call: TRBV29-1; d_call: TRBD2; cdr3_aa: CSVLLAGGTGELFF
cdr3_length: 15; v_call: TRBV27; d_call: TRBD1; cdr3_aa: CASSSTGGKIYEQYF
cdr3_length: 16; v_call: TRBV19; d_call: .; cdr3_aa: CASKRRDLSSYNEQFF
cdr3_length: 15; v_call: TRBV6-5; d_call: .; cdr3_aa: CASRGVGASNQPQHF
cdr3_length: 15; v_call: TRBV30; d_call: TRBD1; cdr3_aa: CAWSIKGQGLRGYTF
cdr3_length: 14; v_call: TRBV19; d_call: .; cdr3_aa: CASRDRRENTEAFF
cdr3_length: 16; v_call: TRBV13; d_call: TRBD2; cdr3_aa: CASSVLAGGSGDTQYF
cdr3_length: 17; v_call: TRBV19; d_call: .; cdr3_aa: CASSLPGGRSLDSPLHF
cdr3_length: 13; v_call: TRBV20-1; d_call: .; cdr3_aa: CSASYRGGSPLHF
cdr3_length: 17; v_call: TRBV30; d_call: .; cdr3_aa: CAWITGGGTGYVGTQYF
cdr3_length: 14; v_call: TRBV30; d_call: .; cdr3_aa: CAWFRGSSYNEQFF
cdr3_length: 14; v_call: TRBV3-1/TRBV3-2; d_call: .; cdr3_aa: CASSQDLTGGRIIF
cdr3_length: 13; v_call: TRBV2; d_call: TRBD1; cdr3_aa: CASRDRGLEKLFF
cdr3_length: 13; v_call: TRBV7-2; d_call: .; cdr3_aa: CASSLNSGTEAFF
cdr3_length: 14; v_call: TRBV9; d_call: .; cdr3_aa: CASSVAGDGNTIYF
cdr3_length: 14; v_call: TRBV5-6; d_call: TRBD1; cdr3_aa: CASSTDRTIYGYTF